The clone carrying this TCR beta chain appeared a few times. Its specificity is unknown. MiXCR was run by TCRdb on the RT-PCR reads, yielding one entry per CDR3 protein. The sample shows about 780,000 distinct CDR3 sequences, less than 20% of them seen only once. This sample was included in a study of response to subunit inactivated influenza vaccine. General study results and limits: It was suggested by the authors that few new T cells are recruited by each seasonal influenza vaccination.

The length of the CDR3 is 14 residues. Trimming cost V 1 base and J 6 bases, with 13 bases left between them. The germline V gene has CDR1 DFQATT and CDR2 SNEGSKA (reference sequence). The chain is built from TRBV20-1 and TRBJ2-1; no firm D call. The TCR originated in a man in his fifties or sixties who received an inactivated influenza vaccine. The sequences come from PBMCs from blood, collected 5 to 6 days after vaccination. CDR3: CSARGLLRVNEQFF. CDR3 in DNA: TGCAGTGCTAGAGGGCTCCTAAGGGTCAATGAGCAGTTCTTC.